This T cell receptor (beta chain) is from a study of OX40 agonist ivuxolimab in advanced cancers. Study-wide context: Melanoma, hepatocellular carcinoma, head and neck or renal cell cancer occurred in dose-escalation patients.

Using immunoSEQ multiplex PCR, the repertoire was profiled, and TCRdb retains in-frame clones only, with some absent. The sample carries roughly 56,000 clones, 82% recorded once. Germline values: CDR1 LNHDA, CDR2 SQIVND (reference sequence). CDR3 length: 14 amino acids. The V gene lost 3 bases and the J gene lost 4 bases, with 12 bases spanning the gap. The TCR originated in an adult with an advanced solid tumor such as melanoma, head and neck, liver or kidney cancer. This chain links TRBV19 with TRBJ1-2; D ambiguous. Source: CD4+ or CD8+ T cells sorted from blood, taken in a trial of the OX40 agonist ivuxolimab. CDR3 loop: CASSILGGFYGYTF. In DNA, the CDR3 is TGTGCCAGTAGTATTTTAGGCGGCTTCTATGGCTACACCTTC.